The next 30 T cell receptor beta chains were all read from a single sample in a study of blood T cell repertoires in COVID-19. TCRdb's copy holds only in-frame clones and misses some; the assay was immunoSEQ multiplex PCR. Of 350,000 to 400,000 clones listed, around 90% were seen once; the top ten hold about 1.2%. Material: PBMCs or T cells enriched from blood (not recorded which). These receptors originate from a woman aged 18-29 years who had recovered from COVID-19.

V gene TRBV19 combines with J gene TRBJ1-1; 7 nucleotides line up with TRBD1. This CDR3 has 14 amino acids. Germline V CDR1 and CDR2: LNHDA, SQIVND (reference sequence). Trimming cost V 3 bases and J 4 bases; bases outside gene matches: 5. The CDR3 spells CASSMFQGVTEAFF. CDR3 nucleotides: TGTGCCAGTAGTATGTTCCAGGGGGTCACTGAAGCTTTCTTT.

CDR3 DNA: TGTGCCAGCAGCTTGGAACGGTTCCCATGGACCGGGGAGCTGTTTTTT. Residues: CASSLERFPWTGELFF. The gene calls are TRBV5-8 and TRBJ2-2; D is ambiguous. CDR3 size: 16 residues. Germline V CDR1 and CDR2: SGHTS, YDEGEE. V lost 0 bases and J 5 bases, leaving 14 bases between the germline ends.

CDR3 residues: CASSQGLSVAYEQYF. For the CDR3, the DNA is TGCGCCAGCAGCCAAGGGCTGTCAGTGGCCTACGAGCAGTACTTC. The chain combines TRBV4-1 with TRBJ2-7; D is unresolved. The CDR3 runs 15 residues. Germline-derived CDR1 and CDR2 are MGHRA and YSYEKL. V was shortened by 1 base and J by 2 bases, with 12 bases between the two germline ends.

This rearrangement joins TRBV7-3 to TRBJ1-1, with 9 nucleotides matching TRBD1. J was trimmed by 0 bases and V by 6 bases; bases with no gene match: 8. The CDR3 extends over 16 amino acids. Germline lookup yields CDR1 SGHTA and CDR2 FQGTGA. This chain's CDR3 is CASSDRTGALNTEAFF. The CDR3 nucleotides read TGTGCCAGCAGTGACAGGACAGGGGCGTTGAACACTGAAGCTTTCTTT. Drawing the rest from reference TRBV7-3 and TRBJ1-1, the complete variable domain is GAGVSQTPSNKVTEKGKYVELRCDPISGHTALYWYRQSLGQGPEFLIYFQGTGAADDSGLPNDRFFAVRPEGSVSTLKIQRTERGDSAVYLCASSDRTGALNTEAFFGQGTRLTVV.

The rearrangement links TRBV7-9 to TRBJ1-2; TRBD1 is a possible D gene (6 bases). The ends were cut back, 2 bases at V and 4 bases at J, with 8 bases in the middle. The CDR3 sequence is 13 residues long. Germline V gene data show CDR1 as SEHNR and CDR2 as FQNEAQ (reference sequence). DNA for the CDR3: TGTGCCAGCAGCTTACGGGACATCTATGGCTACACCTTC. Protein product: CASSLRDIYGYTF.

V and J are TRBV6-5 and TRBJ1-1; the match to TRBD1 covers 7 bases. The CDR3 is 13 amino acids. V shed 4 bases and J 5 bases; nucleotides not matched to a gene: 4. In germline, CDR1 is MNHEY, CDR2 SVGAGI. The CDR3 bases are TGTGCCAGCAGTTTGGACAGGATTACTGAAGCTTTCTTT. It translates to CASSLDRITEAFF.

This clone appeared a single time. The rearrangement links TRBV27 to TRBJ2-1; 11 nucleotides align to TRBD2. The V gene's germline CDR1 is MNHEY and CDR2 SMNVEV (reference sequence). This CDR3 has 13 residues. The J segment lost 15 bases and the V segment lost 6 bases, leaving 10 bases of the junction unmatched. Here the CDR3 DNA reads TGTGCCAGCAGGACTAGCGGGGATTTCCGAGCGTTCTTC. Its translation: CASRTSGDFRAFF.

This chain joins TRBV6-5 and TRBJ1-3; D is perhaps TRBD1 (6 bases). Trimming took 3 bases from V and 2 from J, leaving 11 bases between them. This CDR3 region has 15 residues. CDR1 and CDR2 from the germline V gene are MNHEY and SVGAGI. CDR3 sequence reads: CASSYQAGAGNTIYF. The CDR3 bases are TGTGCCAGCAGTTATCAGGCAGGGGCTGGAAACACCATATATTTT.

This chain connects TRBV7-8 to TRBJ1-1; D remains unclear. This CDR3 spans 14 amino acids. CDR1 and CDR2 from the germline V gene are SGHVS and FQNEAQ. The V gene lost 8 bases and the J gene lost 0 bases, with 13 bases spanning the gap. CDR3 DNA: TGTGCCAGCCACGTGGAGGGAATGAACACTGAAGCTTTCTTT. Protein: CASHVEGMNTEAFF.

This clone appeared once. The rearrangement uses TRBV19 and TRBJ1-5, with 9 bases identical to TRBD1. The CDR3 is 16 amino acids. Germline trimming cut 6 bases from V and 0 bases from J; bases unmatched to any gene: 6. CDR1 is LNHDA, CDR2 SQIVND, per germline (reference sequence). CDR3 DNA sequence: TGTGCCAGTAGCTCCGGGACAGGGTATAGCAATCAGCCCCAGCATTTT. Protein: CASSSGTGYSNQPQHF.

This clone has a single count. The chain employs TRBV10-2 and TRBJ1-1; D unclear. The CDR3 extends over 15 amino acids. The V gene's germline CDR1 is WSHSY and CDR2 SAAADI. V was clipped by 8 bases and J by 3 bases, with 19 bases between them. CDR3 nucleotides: TGCGCCAGCGGAACTGACACCTTCCAGGACACTGAAGCTTTCTTT. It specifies CASGTDTFQDTEAFF.

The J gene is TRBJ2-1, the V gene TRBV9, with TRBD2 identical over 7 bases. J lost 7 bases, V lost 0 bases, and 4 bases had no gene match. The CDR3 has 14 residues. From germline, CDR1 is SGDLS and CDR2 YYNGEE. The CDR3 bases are TGTGCCAGCAGCGTAGGGAGCGGGGTTAATGAGCAGTTCTTC. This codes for CASSVGSGVNEQFF.

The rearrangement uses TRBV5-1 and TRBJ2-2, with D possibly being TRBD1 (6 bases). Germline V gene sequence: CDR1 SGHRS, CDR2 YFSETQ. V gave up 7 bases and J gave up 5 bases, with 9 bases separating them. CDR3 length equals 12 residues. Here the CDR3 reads CASRRGTGELFF. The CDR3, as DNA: TGCGCCAGCCGAAGGGGGACCGGGGAGCTGTTTTTT.

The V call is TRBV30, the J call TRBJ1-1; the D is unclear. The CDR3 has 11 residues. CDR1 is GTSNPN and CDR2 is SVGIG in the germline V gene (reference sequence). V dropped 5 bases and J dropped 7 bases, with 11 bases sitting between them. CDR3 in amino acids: CAWGLLDEAFF. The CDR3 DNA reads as TGTGCCTGGGGACTACTAGATGAAGCTTTCTTT.

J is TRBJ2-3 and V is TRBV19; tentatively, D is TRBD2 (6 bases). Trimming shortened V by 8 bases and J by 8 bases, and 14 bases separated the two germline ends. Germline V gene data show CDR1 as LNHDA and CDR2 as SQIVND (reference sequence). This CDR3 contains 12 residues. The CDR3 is CASWDRGGTQYF. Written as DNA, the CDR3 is TGTGCCAGTTGGGATAGGGGAGGTACGCAGTATTTT.

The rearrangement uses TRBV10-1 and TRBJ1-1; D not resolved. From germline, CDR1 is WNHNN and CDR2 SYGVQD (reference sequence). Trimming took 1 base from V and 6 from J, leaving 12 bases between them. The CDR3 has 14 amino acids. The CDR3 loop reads CASSEYPGRSEAFF. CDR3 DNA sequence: TGCGCCAGCAGTGAGTATCCGGGGAGGTCTGAAGCTTTCTTT.

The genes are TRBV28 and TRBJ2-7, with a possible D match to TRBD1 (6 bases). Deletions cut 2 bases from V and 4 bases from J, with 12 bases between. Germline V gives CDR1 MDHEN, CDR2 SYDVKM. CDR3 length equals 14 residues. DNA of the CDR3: TGTGCCAGCAGTTTAGTCAGGGGCGCTTACGAGCAGTACTTC. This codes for CASSLVRGAYEQYF.

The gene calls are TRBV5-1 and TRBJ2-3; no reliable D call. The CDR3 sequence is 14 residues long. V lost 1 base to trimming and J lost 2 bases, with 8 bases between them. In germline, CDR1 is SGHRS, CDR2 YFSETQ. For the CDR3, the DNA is TGCGCCAGCAGCTTGCTAACAGCCACAGATACGCAGTATTTT. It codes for CASSLLTATDTQYF.

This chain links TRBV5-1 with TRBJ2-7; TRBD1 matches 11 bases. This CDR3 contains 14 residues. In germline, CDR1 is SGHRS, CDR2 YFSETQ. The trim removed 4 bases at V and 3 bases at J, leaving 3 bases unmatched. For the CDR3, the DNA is TGCGCCAGCAGCGGGGGACAGGGGGTCTACGAGCAGTACTTC. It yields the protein CASSGGQGVYEQYF.

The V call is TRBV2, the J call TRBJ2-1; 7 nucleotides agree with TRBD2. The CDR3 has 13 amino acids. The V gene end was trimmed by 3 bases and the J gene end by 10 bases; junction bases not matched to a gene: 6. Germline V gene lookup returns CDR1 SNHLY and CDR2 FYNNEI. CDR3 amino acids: CASSDGAGVEQFF. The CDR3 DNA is TGTGCCAGCAGTGATGGTGCGGGGGTGGAGCAGTTCTTC.

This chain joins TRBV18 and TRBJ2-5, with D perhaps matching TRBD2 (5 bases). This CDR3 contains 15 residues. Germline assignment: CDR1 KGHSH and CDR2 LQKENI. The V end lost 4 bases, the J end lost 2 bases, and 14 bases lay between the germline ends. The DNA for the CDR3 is TGTGCCAGCTCACAACCAGCGGCAACTCAAGAGACCCAGTACTTC. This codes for CASSQPAATQETQYF. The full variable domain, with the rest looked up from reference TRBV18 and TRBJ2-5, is NAGVMQNPRHLVRRRGQEARLRCSPMKGHSHVYWYRQLPEEGLKFMVYLQKENIIDESGMPKERFSAEFPKEGPSILRIQQVVRGDSAAYFCASSQPAATQETQYFGPGTRLLVL.

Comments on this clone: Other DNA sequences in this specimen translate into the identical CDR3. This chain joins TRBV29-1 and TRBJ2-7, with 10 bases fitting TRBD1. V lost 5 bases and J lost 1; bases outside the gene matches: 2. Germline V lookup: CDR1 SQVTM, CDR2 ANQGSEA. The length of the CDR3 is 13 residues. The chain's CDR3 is CSVRTGGSYEQYF. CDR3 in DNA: TGCAGCGTTCGGACAGGGGGGTCCTACGAGCAGTACTTC.

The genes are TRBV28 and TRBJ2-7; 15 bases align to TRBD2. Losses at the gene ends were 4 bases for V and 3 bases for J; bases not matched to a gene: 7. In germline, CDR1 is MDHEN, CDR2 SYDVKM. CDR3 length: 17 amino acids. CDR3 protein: CASSSPRTSGGVYEQYF. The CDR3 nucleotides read TGTGCCAGCAGTTCCCCACGGACTAGCGGGGGGGTCTACGAGCAGTACTTC.

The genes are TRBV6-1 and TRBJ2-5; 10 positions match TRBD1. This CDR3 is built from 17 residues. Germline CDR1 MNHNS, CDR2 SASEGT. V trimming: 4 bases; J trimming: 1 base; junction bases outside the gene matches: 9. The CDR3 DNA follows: TGTGCCAGCAGTGTTAGCATTAGGGACAGGGGCCAAGAGACCCAGTACTTC. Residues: CASSVSIRDRGQETQYF.

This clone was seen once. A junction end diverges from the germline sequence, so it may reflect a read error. CDR3 protein: CASTMGGGASETQYF. The CDR3 coding sequence is TGTGCTAGCACCATGGGCGGGGGGGCCTCAGAGACCCAGTACTTC. The chain joins TRBV7-7 to TRBJ2-5; TRBD2 matches at 9 bases. This CDR3 comprises 15 residues. The germline V gene encodes CDR1 SSHAT and CDR2 FNYEAQ (reference sequence).

CDR3 bases: TGTGCCAGTAGTATTAGTTCGGCGGGAAGGACTGAAGCTTTCTTT. It yields the protein CASSISSAGRTEAFF. V gene TRBV19 combines with J gene TRBJ1-1; D gene unclear. The V gene's germline CDR1 is LNHDA and CDR2 SQIVND (reference sequence). CDR3 length equals 15 residues. Trimming shortened V by 3 bases and J by 5 bases, and 16 bases separated the two germline ends.

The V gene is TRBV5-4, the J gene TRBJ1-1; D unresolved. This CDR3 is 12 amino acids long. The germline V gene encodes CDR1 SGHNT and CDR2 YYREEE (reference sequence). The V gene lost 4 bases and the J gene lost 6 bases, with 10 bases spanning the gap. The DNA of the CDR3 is TGTGCCAGCAGCCGCGGGGAGTCTGAAGCTTTCTTT. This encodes CASSRGESEAFF.

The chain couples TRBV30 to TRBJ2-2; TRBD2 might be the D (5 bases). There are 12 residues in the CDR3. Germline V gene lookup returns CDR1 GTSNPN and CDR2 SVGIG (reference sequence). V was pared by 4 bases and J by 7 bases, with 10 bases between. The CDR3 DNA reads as TGTGCCTGGACTACCGGAGGCGGGGAGCTGTTTTTT. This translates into CAWTTGGGELFF.

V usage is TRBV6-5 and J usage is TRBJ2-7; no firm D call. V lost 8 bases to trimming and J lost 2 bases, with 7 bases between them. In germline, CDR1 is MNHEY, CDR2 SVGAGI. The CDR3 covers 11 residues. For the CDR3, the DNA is TGTGCCAGCCGCAGGACCTACGAGCAGTACTTC. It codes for CASRRTYEQYF.

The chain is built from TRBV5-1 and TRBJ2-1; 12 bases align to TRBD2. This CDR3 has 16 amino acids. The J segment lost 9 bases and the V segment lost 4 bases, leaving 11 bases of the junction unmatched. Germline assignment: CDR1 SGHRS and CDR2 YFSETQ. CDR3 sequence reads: CASSPTLAGGPTEQFF. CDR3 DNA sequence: TGCGCCAGCAGCCCTACCCTAGCGGGGGGGCCTACTGAGCAGTTCTTC. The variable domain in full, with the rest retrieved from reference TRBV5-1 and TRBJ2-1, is KAGVTQTPRYLIKTRGQQVTLSCSPISGHRSVSWYQQTPGQGLQFLFEYFSETQRNKGNFPGRFSGRQFSNSRSEMNVSTLELGDSALYLCASSPTLAGGPTEQFFGPGTRLTVL.